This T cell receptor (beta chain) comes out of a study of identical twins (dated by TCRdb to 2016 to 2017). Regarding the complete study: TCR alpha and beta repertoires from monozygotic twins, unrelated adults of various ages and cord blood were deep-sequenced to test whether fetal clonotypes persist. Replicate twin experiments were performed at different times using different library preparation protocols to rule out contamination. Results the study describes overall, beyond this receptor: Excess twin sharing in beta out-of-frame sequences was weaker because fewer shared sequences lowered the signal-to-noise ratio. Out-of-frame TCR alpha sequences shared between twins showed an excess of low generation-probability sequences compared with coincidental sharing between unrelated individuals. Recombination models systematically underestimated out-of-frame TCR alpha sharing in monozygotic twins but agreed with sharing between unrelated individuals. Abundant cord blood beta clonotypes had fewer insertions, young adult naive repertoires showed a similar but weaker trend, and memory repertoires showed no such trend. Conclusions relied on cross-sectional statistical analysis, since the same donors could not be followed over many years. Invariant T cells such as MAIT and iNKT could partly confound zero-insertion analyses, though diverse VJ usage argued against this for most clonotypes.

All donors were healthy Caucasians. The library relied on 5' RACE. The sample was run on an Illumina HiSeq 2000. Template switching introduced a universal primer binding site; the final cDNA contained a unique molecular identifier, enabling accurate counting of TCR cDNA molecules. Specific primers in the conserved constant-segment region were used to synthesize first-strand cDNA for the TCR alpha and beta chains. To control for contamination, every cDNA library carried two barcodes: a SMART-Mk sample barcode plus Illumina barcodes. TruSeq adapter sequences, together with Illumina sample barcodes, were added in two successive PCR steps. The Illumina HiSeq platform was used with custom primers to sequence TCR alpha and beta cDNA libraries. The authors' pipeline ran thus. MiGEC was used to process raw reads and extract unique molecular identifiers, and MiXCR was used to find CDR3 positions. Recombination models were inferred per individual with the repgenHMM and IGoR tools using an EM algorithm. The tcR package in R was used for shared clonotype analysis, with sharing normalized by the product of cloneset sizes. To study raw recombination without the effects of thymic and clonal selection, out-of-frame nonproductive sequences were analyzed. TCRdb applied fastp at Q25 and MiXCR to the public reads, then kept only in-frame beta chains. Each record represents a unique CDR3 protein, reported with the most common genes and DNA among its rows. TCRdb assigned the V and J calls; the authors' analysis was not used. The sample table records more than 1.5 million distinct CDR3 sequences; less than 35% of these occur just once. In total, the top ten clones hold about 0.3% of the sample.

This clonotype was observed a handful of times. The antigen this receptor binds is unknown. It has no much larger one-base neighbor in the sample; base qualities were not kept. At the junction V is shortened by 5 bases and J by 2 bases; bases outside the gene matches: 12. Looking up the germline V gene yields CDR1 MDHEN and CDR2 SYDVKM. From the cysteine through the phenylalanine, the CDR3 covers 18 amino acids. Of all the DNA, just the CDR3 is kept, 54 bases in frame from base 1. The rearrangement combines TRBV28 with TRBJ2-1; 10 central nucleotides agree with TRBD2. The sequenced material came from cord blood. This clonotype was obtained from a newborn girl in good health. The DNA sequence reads TGTGCCAGCAGTCGTCCCCCTAGCGGGAGTTCTCCCTACAATGAGCAGTTCTTC. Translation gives CASSRPPSGSSPYNEQFF.